This passage covers 19 T cell receptor beta chains from one sample sequenced in a study of T cells in Graves' hyperthyroidism and ophthalmopathy. Amplified regions were TCR beta CDR3 sequences from RNA transcripts. Using the HTBI primer set, a first-round RT-PCR was run on the TCR CDR3. TCRdb reanalysed the multiplex PCR reads using MiXCR and keeps one entry per CDR3 protein. Seen here are more than 500,000 distinct CDR3 sequences, 15% to 20% observed once, and the top ten hold 3.5% to 4%. Source material: blood. The receptors shown here come from a woman between 25 and 40 years old with Graves' hyperthyroidism.

As DNA, the CDR3 is TGTGCCAGCAGAGAAACTAGAGATACGCAGTATTTT. Amino acids: CASRETRDTQYF. The chain has TRBV6-1 and TRBJ2-3; the D gene is possibly TRBD2 (5 bases). The CDR3 covers 12 residues. CDR1 is MNHNS and CDR2 is SASEGT in the germline V gene. The V and J ends lost 6 bases and 5 bases respectively, with 9 bases between them.

This clonotype was seen at least ten times. The chain recombines TRBV7-8 with TRBJ2-7, with 8 bases that match TRBD2. Trimming cost V 8 bases and J 4 bases; bases outside gene matches: 13. The CDR3 spans 15 residues. Germline values: CDR1 SGHVS, CDR2 FQNEAQ. CDR3 DNA: TGTGCCAGCCGCCCTGGCAGCGGGAGATTATACGAGCAGTACTTC. Its translation is CASRPGSGRLYEQYF.

This clonotype was observed many times. CDR3 nucleotide sequence: TGTGCCAGTAGTACAACAGGGGGGAGCAATCAGCCCCAGCATTTT. Translating gives CASSTTGGSNQPQHF. The J gene is TRBJ1-5, the V gene TRBV19, with 8 bases that match TRBD1. The CDR3 loop spans 15 amino acids. CDR1 is LNHDA, CDR2 SQIVND, per germline (reference sequence). With V trimmed by 4 bases and J by 1 base, 3 bases remained unmatched.

The chain links TRBV5-4 to TRBJ2-1; no clear D. Germline CDR1 and CDR2: SGHNT and YYREEE (reference sequence). The ends were cut back, 3 bases at V and 5 bases at J, with 9 bases in the middle. This CDR3 has 13 residues. CDR3 nucleotide sequence: TGTGCCAGCAGCTCCCCCCTAAACAATGAGCAGTTCTTC. This gives the protein CASSSPLNNEQFF.

Points on this clonotype: This may be a read error: a much more frequent sequence differs by one nucleotide. The chain links TRBV2 to TRBJ2-5; D gene ambiguous. Germline CDR1 SNHLY, CDR2 FYNNEI. This CDR3 region has 15 residues. Written as DNA, the CDR3 is TGTGCCAGCGAAGAAGAACCCTTGTACCAAGGGACCCAGTACTTC. Protein product: CASEEEPLYQGTQYF.

The chain is built from TRBV24-1 and TRBJ2-7, with a possible D match to TRBD1 (6 bases). V was clipped by 3 bases and J by 7 bases, with 18 bases between them. This CDR3 region has 15 residues. Germline-derived CDR1 and CDR2 are KGHDR and SFDVKD. CDR3 region: CATSDPGQGIGEQYF. The DNA of the CDR3 is TGTGCCACCAGTGATCCGGGACAAGGTATTGGGGAGCAGTACTTC.

This clonotype has ten or more counts. The genes are TRBV7-2 and TRBJ2-7, with D perhaps matching TRBD2 (5 bases). From germline, CDR1 is SGHTA and CDR2 FQGNSA. V was pared by 3 bases and J by 4 bases, with 22 bases between. The CDR3 spans 17 residues. This CDR3 is CASSFPKGALSIYEQYF. DNA of the CDR3: TGTGCCAGCAGCTTTCCGAAGGGAGCGTTATCTATATACGAGCAGTACTTC.

This clonotype has a handful of counts. The chain combines TRBV6-1 with TRBJ1-5; D is uncertain. Germline V gives CDR1 MNHNS, CDR2 SASEGT. V shed 5 bases and J shed 4 bases, with 9 bases lying between them. The CDR3 totals 13 residues. The CDR3 sequence: CASSMEENQPQHF. DNA for the CDR3: TGTGCCAGCAGTATGGAGGAAAATCAGCCCCAGCATTTT.

The table lists this clonotype with many counts. The chain has TRBV28 and TRBJ2-7; perhaps TRBD1 as D (7 bases). Germline CDR1 is MDHEN and CDR2 is SYDVKM. V lost 7 bases and J lost 3, with 19 bases in between. The CDR3 has 15 residues. CDR3 coding DNA: TGTGCCAGCACCGTAACCTCAGGGGGAGGCTACGAGCAGTACTTC. Translated, it gives CASTVTSGGGYEQYF.

The rearrangement uses TRBV7-3 and TRBJ2-3; D might be TRBD2 (5 bases). The CDR3 contains 13 residues. Germline V gene lookup returns CDR1 SGHTA and CDR2 FQGTGA. Trimming took off 8 bases at V and 5 bases at J, with 14 bases between the two ends. The CDR3 loop reads CASGLGIRDTQYF. DNA for the CDR3: TGTGCCAGCGGTCTCGGGATCAGAGATACGCAGTATTTT.

This clonotype was seen a handful of times. CDR3: CAYPGGNYNEQFF. CDR3 DNA: TGTGCCTACCCAGGCGGAAATTACAATGAGCAGTTCTTC. The chain recombines TRBV2 with TRBJ2-1; D unclear. The CDR3 covers 13 residues. The germline gives CDR1 SNHLY, CDR2 FYNNEI. V lost 11 bases, J lost 4 bases, and 15 bases lay in between.

The chain links TRBV5-6 to TRBJ1-1; 9 bases match TRBD1. Germline CDR1 is SGHDT and CDR2 is YYEEEE. V trimming: 4 bases; J trimming: 7 bases; junction bases outside the gene matches: 8. The CDR3 runs to 14 residues. CDR3 amino acids: CASSRTGERDEAFF. The CDR3, as DNA: TGTGCCAGCAGCCGGACAGGGGAACGTGATGAAGCTTTCTTT. Looking up the rest from reference TRBV5-6 and TRBJ1-1 gives the full variable domain: DAGVTQSPTHLIKTRGQQVTLRCSPKSGHDTVSWYQQALGQGPQFIFQYYEEEERQRGNFPDRFSGHQFPNYSSELNVNALLLGDSALYLCASSRTGERDEAFFGQGTRLTVV.

The chain links TRBV12-3 or TRBV12-4 to TRBJ2-1; D not certain. The ends were cut back, 3 bases at V and 7 bases at J, with 10 bases in the middle. CDR3 length: 13 residues. The CDR3 DNA sequence: TGTGCCAGCAGTTTTTTTCTGACTAATGAGCAGTTCTTC. Protein sequence: CASSFFLTNEQFF.

This clonotype was seen repeatedly, ten times or more. The rearrangement joins TRBV9 to TRBJ2-1; 12 nucleotides agree with TRBD2. This CDR3 is 16 amino acids long. Germline V gene lookup returns CDR1 SGDLS and CDR2 YYNGEE. The ends lost 4 bases at V and 4 bases at J; junction bases unmatched: 6. In DNA, the CDR3 is TGTGCCAGCAGCTCGCTAGCGGGAGGGCGTTACAATGAGCAGTTCTTC. Its protein product is CASSSLAGGRYNEQFF.

The table lists this clonotype with many counts. CDR3 nucleotide sequence: TGTGCCAGCAGTCAGAGGGGGGCTCAAGGCTACACCTTC. Its protein product is CASSQRGAQGYTF. The chain combines TRBV28 with TRBJ1-2, with a tentative D call TRBD1 (6 bases). The CDR3 extends over 13 amino acids. Looked up from germline, CDR1 is MDHEN and CDR2 is SYDVKM. V was cut by 5 bases and J by 8 bases, with 15 bases left in between.

This clonotype was picked up a small number of times. The chain carries TRBV14 and TRBJ2-7; D is unclear. The CDR3 has 16 amino acids. Trimming removed 3 bases from V and 2 bases from J, with 17 bases in between. CDR1 and CDR2 from the germline V gene are SGHDN and FVKESK. For the CDR3, the DNA is TGTGCCAGCAGCCACTTCAAAACTACCTACCCCTACGAGCAGTACTTC. Encoded protein: CASSHFKTTYPYEQYF. The full variable domain, its missing parts supplied by reference TRBV14 and TRBJ2-7, is EAGVTQFPSHSVIEKGQTVTLRCDPISGHDNLYWYRRVMGKEIKFLLHFVKESKQDESGMPNNRFLAERTGGTYSTLKVQPAELEDSGVYFCASSHFKTTYPYEQYFGPGTRLTVT.

This clonotype was seen many times. The rearrangement joins TRBV11-2 to TRBJ2-7; tentative D call: TRBD1 (5 bases). The germline V gene encodes CDR1 SGHAT and CDR2 FQNNGV. CDR3 length equals 15 residues. V lost 5 bases and J lost 2, with 16 bases in between. Here the CDR3 reads CASSPRQNVPYEQYF. The CDR3 region has the DNA TGTGCCAGCAGCCCCCGACAGAATGTTCCCTACGAGCAGTACTTC.

This clonotype was picked up a small number of times. This chain connects TRBV29-1 to TRBJ2-4, with no clear D. The V gene lost 4 bases and the J gene lost 6 bases, with 13 bases spanning the gap. The CDR3 contains 13 residues. CDR1 and CDR2 (germline): SQVTM, ANQGSEA. The CDR3 here is CSVVSPALNIQYF. The CDR3 DNA is TGCAGCGTTGTTTCACCCGCGTTAAACATTCAGTACTTC.

This rearrangement joins TRBV9 to TRBJ2-1; 11 nucleotides line up with TRBD2. CDR3 size: 15 residues. Germline CDR1 is SGDLS and CDR2 is YYNGEE. V gave up 4 bases and J gave up 10 bases; unmatched junction bases: 10. CDR3: CASSLPASGRYEQFF. DNA of the CDR3: TGTGCCAGCAGCCTACCGGCTAGCGGGAGGTACGAGCAGTTCTTC.